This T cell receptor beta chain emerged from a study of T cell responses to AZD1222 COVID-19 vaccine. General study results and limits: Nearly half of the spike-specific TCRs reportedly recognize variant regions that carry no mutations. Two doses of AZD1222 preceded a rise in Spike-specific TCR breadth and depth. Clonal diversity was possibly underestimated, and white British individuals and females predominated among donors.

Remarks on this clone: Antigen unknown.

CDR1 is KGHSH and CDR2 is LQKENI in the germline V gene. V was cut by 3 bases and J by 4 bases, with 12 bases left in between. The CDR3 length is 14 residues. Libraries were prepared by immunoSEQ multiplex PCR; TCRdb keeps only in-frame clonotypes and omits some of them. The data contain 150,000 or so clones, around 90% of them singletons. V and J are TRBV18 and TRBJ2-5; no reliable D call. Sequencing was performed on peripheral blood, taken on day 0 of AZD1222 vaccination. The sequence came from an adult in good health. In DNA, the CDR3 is TGTGCCAGCTCACCTAAGGACGGGCGAGAGACCCAGTACTTC. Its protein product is CASSPKDGRETQYF.